The rows below give T cell receptor beta chains drawn from one sample of a study of OX40 agonist ivuxolimab in advanced cancers. Profiling relied on immunoSEQ multiplex PCR, and the TCRdb table lists in-frame clones only, not all of them. The sample has around 30,000 clones, around 84% seen once. The sequencing used CD4+ or CD8+ T cells sorted from blood, collected in a trial of the OX40 agonist ivuxolimab. The source is an adult with an advanced solid tumor such as melanoma, head and neck, liver or kidney cancer. The CDR3 runs from the conserved cysteine through the conserved F or W. Fields, in order: J gene, V gene, clone size, D gene, CDR3 DNA, CDR3 protein. A D gene is named only where the DNA matches it firmly. Some rows mark clone size as missing; the rest say once, few, many or name a class of expanded clone.

TRBJ1-5	TRBV12-5	-	-	TGTGCTAGTGGTCCCCTTGTGGTTCGGCGTCAGCCCCAGCATTTT	CASGPLVVRRQPQHF
TRBJ1-1	TRBV30	few	-	TGTGCCTGGGGGAGGGTCACTGAAGCTTTCTTT	CAWGRVTEAFF
TRBJ1-4	TRBV30	-	-	TGTGCCGCCGGCACGGGGGCAACTAATGAAAAACTGTTTTTT	CAAGTGATNEKLFF
TRBJ2-7	TRBV10-2	-	TRBD2	TGCGCCAGCAGTGAGCCCAAGCGGGAGGGCGTTTACGAGCAGTACTTC	CASSEPKREGVYEQYF
TRBJ2-7	TRBV6-1	once	TRBD1	TGTGCCAGCAGTGGGGACCCAGGGGGTATCTACGAGCAGTACTTC	CASSGDPGGIYEQYF
TRBJ2-1	TRBV6-6	few	-	TGTGCCAGCAGCCAGGGGGACTGGGATGAGCAGTTCTTC	CASSQGDWDEQFF
TRBJ2-4	TRBV4-1	-	-	TGCGCCAGCAGCCCCTCCGACCGTTCATATGTAAACATTCAGTACTTC	CASSPSDRSYVNIQYF
TRBJ2-1	TRBV30	-	-	TGTGCCTGGGTGCTAGGGTCCTACAATGAGCAGTTCTTC	CAWVLGSYNEQFF
TRBJ1-2	TRBV19	few	-	TGTGCCAGTAGTATTAAATCAGCGCCCTATGGCTACACCTTC	CASSIKSAPYGYTF
TRBJ1-5	TRBV6-1	-	-	TGTGCCACCTCCCGGGGTCAGCCCCAGCATTTT	CATSRGQPQHF
TRBJ1-1	TRBV28	once	TRBD1	TGTGCCAGCAGGTGGACAGGGACCAGTTGGGGCACTGAAGCTTTCTTT	CASRWTGTSWGTEAFF
TRBJ2-1	TRBV27	-	-	TGTGCCAGCAGTTTCTCTTCCACTGAGCAGTTCTTC	CASSFSSTEQFF
TRBJ1-2	TRBV29-1	-	-	-	CSVVVGTGNTF
TRBJ1-5	TRBV4-1	-	-	TGCGCCAGCAGCCAGGGTACAGGGCTGGATCAGCCCCAGCATTTT	CASSQGTGLDQPQHF
TRBJ2-1	TRBV4-1	-	TRBD2	TGCGCCAGCAGCCCCCCGGGACTAGCGGGAGCGTATGAGCAGTTCTTC	CASSPPGLAGAYEQFF
TRBJ2-7	TRBV27	-	-	TGTGCCAGCAGCAACGACCCATCGGGACACTCCTACGAGCAGTACTTC	CASSNDPSGHSYEQYF
TRBJ2-1	TRBV13	-	TRBD1	TGTGCCAGCAGCTTAGCGGGACAGGGTAATGAGCAGTTCTTC	CASSLAGQGNEQFF
TRBJ2-2	TRBV28	-	TRBD2	TGTGCCAGCAGTCCCCAGGGGAATCGAGGACTAGCGGGAGTTGGGGAGCTGTTTTTT	CASSPQGNRGLAGVGELFF
TRBJ2-7	TRBV15	-	TRBD2	TGTGCCACCAGCAGAGATGTCGGGAGGGCCAAATACGAGCAGTACTTC	CATSRDVGRAKYEQYF
TRBJ2-2	TRBV7-9	-	-	TGTGCCAGCAGCTTGGGTGGGACGAGGGAGCTGTTTTTT	CASSLGGTRELFF
TRBJ2-4	TRBV7-8	medium-sized	-	TGTGCCAGCAGCTTCACAGTTGCTAGCGGGCTCAGGGGGAGGGACATTCAGTACTTC	CASSFTVASGLRGRDIQYF
TRBJ1-1	TRBV7-9	-	TRBD1	TGTGCCAGCAGCTTCGGAACCGGGACAGGGGCTGAAGCTTTCTTT	CASSFGTGTGAEAFF
TRBJ2-7	TRBV28	-	-	TGTGCCAGCATCAAATCGGACGGAGTCTACGAGCAGTACTTC	CASIKSDGVYEQYF
TRBJ2-5	TRBV28	-	-	TGTGCCAGCAGTCCCAGGGGTCCTGGCCAAGAGACCCAGTACTTC	CASSPRGPGQETQYF
TRBJ1-4	TRBV2	-	-	TGTGCCAGCAGTGGGGTGACAGAGGTTTTT	CASSGVTEVF
TRBJ2-1	TRBV19	few	TRBD1	TGTGCCAGTAAAACCGGGACAGGGGACAATGAGCAGTTCTTC	CASKTGTGDNEQFF
TRBJ1-2	TRBV6-5	-	TRBD1	TGTGCCAGCAGTTACTCGACAGGGGGCTCATATGGCTACACCTTC	CASSYSTGGSYGYTF
TRBJ2-7	TRBV14	-	-	TGTGCCAGCAGTACAGGGGGGGCCTACGAGCAGTACTTC	CASSTGGAYEQYF
TRBJ1-2	TRBV19	-	TRBD1	TGTGCCAGTAGGACAGGGCTTCAGGGCTACACCTTC	CASRTGLQGYTF
TRBJ1-5	TRBV29-1	-	-	TGCAGCGTTGAAGAGGGGGCTGATCAGCCCCAGCATTTT	CSVEEGADQPQHF
TRBJ2-5	TRBV30	-	TRBD2	TGTGCCTGGGCCTCGGGGGCTAGCGGGATAGAGACCCAGTACTTC	CAWASGASGIETQYF
TRBJ2-1	TRBV5-6	-	-	TGTGCCAGCAGCTTGTCCCGTAGTTATGGTTGGTCCTACAATGAGCAGTTCTTC	CASSLSRSYGWSYNEQFF
TRBJ1-4	TRBV4-3	-	-	TGCGCCAGCAGCCAAGACGGCCAGGGAGGAGAAAAACTGTTTTTT	CASSQDGQGGEKLFF
TRBJ2-1	TRBV13	-	-	TGTGCCAGCAGCTTAGGTCAGGGGATAAGGGATGAGCAGTTCTTC	CASSLGQGIRDEQFF
TRBJ2-6	TRBV29-1	-	-	TGCAGCGTTGAAGTTATGAGCCCTGCAGCTGGGGCCAACGTCCTGACTTTC	CSVEVMSPAAGANVLTF
TRBJ1-5	TRBV19	-	-	TGTGCCAGTACCCCCCGACTTCGTGGGCCCCAGCATTTT	CASTPRLRGPQHF
TRBJ2-1	TRBV19	-	TRBD2	TGTGCCAGTAGTCGCGATCTCTCTAGCGGGAGTCTCAATGAGCAGTTCTTC	CASSRDLSSGSLNEQFF
TRBJ1-2	TRBV14	-	-	TGTGCCAGCAGCCAAGTGGGGGCAGGGGACGGCTACACCTTC	CASSQVGAGDGYTF
TRBJ2-7	TRBV6-1	once	-	TGTGCCAGCAGTGCCCCCAGGGGCCCCTACGAGCAGTACTTC	CASSAPRGPYEQYF
TRBJ2-5	TRBV6-5	-	-	TGTGCCAGCAACCAAGGGGCAGGGGCCATGGAGACCCAGTACTTC	CASNQGAGAMETQYF
TRBJ1-1	TRBV2	-	-	TGTGCCAGCAGTCGTCCCGGGACATTCTCCAACACTGAAGCTTTCTTT	CASSRPGTFSNTEAFF
TRBJ2-2	TRBV7-9	-	-	TGTGCCAGCAGCCCCGTGGGGGGCACCGGGGAGCTGTTTTTT	CASSPVGGTGELFF
TRBJ2-7	TRBV19	few	TRBD1	TGTGCCAGTACCGAGGGACAGGGGCCCTCCTACGAGCAGTACTTC	CASTEGQGPSYEQYF
TRBJ2-4	TRBV7-9	-	-	TGTGCCAGCAGCCCCACCGGGGCATCCCTAGCCAAAAACATTCAGTACTTC	CASSPTGASLAKNIQYF
TRBJ2-4	TRBV6-4	-	TRBD2	TGTGCCAGCAGTGACTCGACTAGCGGGGGGGCAAACATTCAGTACTTC	CASSDSTSGGANIQYF
TRBJ2-2	TRBV5-1	-	-	TGCGCCAGACAATACGGGGCTCAGGGCACCGGGGAGCTGTTTTTT	CARQYGAQGTGELFF
TRBJ2-7	TRBV7-9	-	-	TGTGCCAGCAGCCCCGGGGGAACCGAGCAGTACTTC	CASSPGGTEQYF